The 14 T cell receptor beta chains given below trace back to one sample, sequenced in a study of blood T cell repertoires in COVID-19. Measured with immunoSEQ multiplex PCR; TCRdb has only the in-frame clones, and not every one. The table lists approximately 110,000 clones, approximately 85% of them singletons. What was sequenced was peripheral blood. Receptors originate from a human donor in a cohort sampled during active COVID-19.

V and J are TRBV25-1 and TRBJ1-4, with D tentatively TRBD1 (5 bases). Trimming stripped 4 bases from V and 0 bases from J, with 6 bases between. Germline V CDR1 and CDR2: MGHDK, SYGVNS. The CDR3 runs to 14 residues. The DNA of the CDR3 is TGTGCCAGCAGTGGGGGGGCAACTAATGAAAAACTGTTTTTT. It translates to CASSGGATNEKLFF.

This chain connects TRBV29-1 to TRBJ2-1; 11 nucleotides align to TRBD1. The CDR3 loop spans 17 amino acids. The germline V gene has CDR1 SQVTM and CDR2 ANQGSEA. Germline trimming cut 6 bases from V and 4 bases from J; bases unmatched to any gene: 14. CDR3 loop: CSVSGTGGLGSYNEQFF. The CDR3 nucleotides read TGCAGCGTATCCGGGACAGGGGGTTTAGGGTCTTACAATGAGCAGTTCTTC.

The chain is built from TRBV20-1 and TRBJ2-7, with D perhaps TRBD1 (6 bases). This CDR3 region has 11 residues. V dropped 6 bases and J dropped 4 bases, with 10 bases sitting between them. Germline values: CDR1 DFQATT, CDR2 SNEGSKA (reference sequence). The CDR3 sequence: CSAAQGYEQYF. CDR3 in DNA: TGCAGTGCAGCACAGGGATACGAGCAGTACTTC.

The chain couples TRBV5-1 to TRBJ2-2; a weak D match, TRBD2 (6 bases). V was cut by 1 base and J by 4 bases, with 14 bases left in between. The CDR3 extends over 16 amino acids. The germline V gene encodes CDR1 SGHRS and CDR2 YFSETQ. CDR3 amino acids: CASSLTLARRTGELFF. The CDR3 DNA reads as TGCGCCAGCAGCTTGACCCTAGCGAGGCGCACCGGGGAGCTGTTTTTT. Full variable domain (remainder filled in from reference TRBV5-1 and TRBJ2-2): KAGVTQTPRYLIKTRGQQVTLSCSPISGHRSVSWYQQTPGQGLQFLFEYFSETQRNKGNFPGRFSGRQFSNSRSEMNVSTLELGDSALYLCASSLTLARRTGELFFGEGSRLTVL.

The rearrangement joins TRBV5-6 to TRBJ2-7, with 13 bases fitting TRBD2. Germline V lookup: CDR1 SGHDT, CDR2 YYEEEE. Trimming cost V 4 bases and J 2 bases; bases outside gene matches: 9. This CDR3 region has 17 residues. The CDR3 protein is CASSGTSGRASPYEQYF. CDR3 nucleotide sequence: TGTGCCAGCAGCGGTACTAGCGGGAGGGCCTCCCCCTACGAGCAGTACTTC.

This chain connects TRBV29-1 to TRBJ2-3, with a possible D match to TRBD2 (5 bases). V lost 4 bases to trimming and J lost 0 bases, with 14 bases between them. The CDR3 runs to 15 residues. CDR1 and CDR2 (germline): SQVTM, ANQGSEA. The CDR3: CSVGGPSSSTDTQYF. CDR3 bases: TGCAGCGTTGGAGGTCCTAGCAGTAGCACAGATACGCAGTATTTT.

V and J are TRBV6-5 and TRBJ1-1; D ambiguous. Germline assignment: CDR1 MNHEY and CDR2 SVGAGI. The CDR3 is 14 residues long. The V end was cut by 0 bases, the J end by 3 bases, with 8 bases between. The CDR3 DNA is TGTGCCAGCAGTTACTCGAGCGGCTACACTGAAGCTTTCTTT. This gives the protein CASSYSSGYTEAFF.

V is TRBV5-4 and J is TRBJ2-3; 8 bases are a match to TRBD2. V lost 4 bases to trimming and J lost 2 bases; unmatched junction nucleotides: 6. Germline loops: CDR1 SGHNT, CDR2 YYREEE (reference sequence). The CDR3 covers 15 residues. The CDR3: CASSHVAGPTDTQYF. Here the CDR3 DNA reads TGTGCCAGCAGCCACGTAGCGGGGCCCACAGATACGCAGTATTTT.

On this clone: The sample has other DNA sequences that encode this CDR3 too. This chain links TRBV6-5 with TRBJ2-7; 8 nucleotides line up with TRBD1. Per germline, CDR1 MNHEY and CDR2 SVGAGI. With 2 bases clipped from V and 5 bases from J, the junction kept 2 bases outside the gene matches. The CDR3 extends over 13 amino acids. The CDR3 nucleotides are TGTGCCAGCAGTTACGACAGGGGAAACGAGCAGTACTTC. It yields the protein CASSYDRGNEQYF.

CDR3 sequence reads: CASSIGTGFYNYGYTF. CDR3 coding DNA: TGTGCCAGCAGCATAGGGACAGGTTTTTATAACTATGGCTACACCTTC. The chain is built from TRBV7-9 and TRBJ1-2; TRBD1 aligns across 8 bases. The length of the CDR3 is 16 residues. V was clipped by 5 bases and J by 1 base; unmatched bases: 9. Germline V gives CDR1 SEHNR, CDR2 FQNEAQ (reference sequence).

This sequence joins TRBV11-2 and TRBJ2-1, with 9 bases that match TRBD2. This CDR3 has 14 residues. Germline V gene lookup returns CDR1 SGHAT and CDR2 FQNNGV. V was pared by 1 base and J by 5 bases, with 0 bases of the junction left unmatched. The CDR3 here is CASSLGLADNEQFF. The CDR3 region has the DNA TGTGCCAGCAGCTTAGGACTAGCGGACAATGAGCAGTTCTTC.

The V and J genes are TRBV4-1 and TRBJ2-2; 12 bases are shared with TRBD2. Germline V gene data show CDR1 as MGHRA and CDR2 as YSYEKL. Germline trimming cut 1 base from V and 4 bases from J; bases unmatched to any gene: 4. The CDR3 sequence is 17 residues long. In DNA form, the CDR3 reads TGCGCCAGCAGCCAAGGATGGACTAGCGGGATCACCGGGGAGCTGTTTTTT. Its translation: CASSQGWTSGITGELFF.

This chain uses TRBV2 with TRBJ2-7, with TRBD2 identical over 12 bases. This CDR3 has 15 amino acids. CDR1 is SNHLY, CDR2 FYNNEI, per germline. Trimming removed 7 bases from V and 5 bases from J; junction bases left unmatched: 9. CDR3 loop: CASNALAGGRDEQYF. The DNA of the CDR3 is TGTGCCAGCAATGCACTAGCGGGAGGCCGGGACGAGCAGTACTTC.

V gene TRBV29-1 combines with J gene TRBJ2-6, with TRBD1 identical over 9 bases. J gave up 1 base and V 3 bases, and 4 bases lay outside the gene matches. The CDR3 contains 16 residues. Germline lookup yields CDR1 SQVTM and CDR2 ANQGSEA. This CDR3 is CSVDEGTGSGANVLTF. The CDR3 nucleotides read TGCAGCGTTGACGAAGGGACAGGGTCTGGGGCCAACGTCCTGACTTTC.